The 2 T cell receptor beta chains below all came from one sample that was sequenced in a study of neurological immune-mediated disorders. Via MiXCR, TCRdb re-called the 5' RACE reads, giving one row per CDR3 protein. The sample yields about 46,000 distinct CDR3 sequences, approximately 4.5% seen once. Sequencing input: PBMCs. Receptors originate from an older woman with multiple sclerosis.

This clonotype counts as medium-sized. This chain links TRBV7-9 with TRBJ2-5; D remains unclear. CDR3 length equals 12 residues. Per the germline V gene, CDR1 is SEHNR and CDR2 is FQNEAQ (reference sequence). Written as DNA, the CDR3 is TGTGCAACCCAGCTTATCGGTGAGACCCAGTACTTC. It translates to CATQLIGETQYF.

In its sample, this clonotype was seen many times. The chain uses TRBV7-3 and TRBJ1-1; no definite D call. Deletions cut 1 base from V and 2 bases from J, with 5 bases between. The germline gives CDR1 SGHTA, CDR2 FQGTGA. This CDR3 spans 13 amino acids. The CDR3 loop is CASSLNSNTEAFF. The CDR3, as DNA: TGTGCCAGCAGCTTAAACAGCAACACTGAAGCTTTCTTT.